This T cell receptor (beta chain) was sequenced during a study of blood T cell repertoires in COVID-19. For the study at large: PBMCs, B-cell-depleted T cells, or T cells were the source of the cDNA or gDNA that made up the material.

From germline, CDR1 is SGHNT and CDR2 YENEEA. Trimming pared 4 bases from V and 4 bases from J, leaving 10 bases between. The CDR3 totals 13 residues. Libraries were prepared by immunoSEQ multiplex PCR; TCRdb keeps only in-frame clonotypes and omits some of them. The sample comprises 150,000 to 200,000 clones, approximately 80% of which are singletons, and about 6% rests with the top ten. In terms of age and location, participants ranged from roughly 18 to 89 years and lived in fewer than 30 US areas. What the recovered Cohort 3 donors had was two negative PCRs, clearance, or symptom resolution. V and J are TRBV11-3 and TRBJ2-5; perhaps TRBD1 as D (6 bases). Input material: PBMCs or T cells enriched from blood (not recorded which). This sequence originates from a man in his forties who had recovered from COVID-19. The DNA of the CDR3 is TGTGCCAGCAGCTCAGGGGTTGGAGAGACCCAGTACTTC. Translating it yields CASSSGVGETQYF.